Following are 28 T cell receptor beta chains from one sample sequenced in a study of OX40 agonist ivuxolimab in advanced cancers. Profiled with immunoSEQ multiplex PCR; TCRdb holds only in-frame clones, not every one. Of some 110,000 clones detected, about nine tenths appear once; the ten largest clones hold 0.45% to 0.5%. Material: CD4+ or CD8+ T cells sorted from blood, obtained in a trial of the OX40 agonist ivuxolimab. Every receptor here comes from an adult with an advanced solid tumor such as melanoma, head and neck, liver or kidney cancer.

The chain employs TRBV7-8 and TRBJ1-5; D call uncertain. CDR1 and CDR2 from the germline V gene are SGHVS and FQNEAQ. This CDR3 region has 14 residues. Trimming pared 3 bases from V and 3 bases from J, leaving 9 bases between. CDR3 residues: CASSLGAVNQPQHF. The DNA of the CDR3 is TGTGCCAGCAGCTTGGGCGCCGTCAATCAGCCCCAGCATTTT.

The chain is built from TRBV28 and TRBJ1-3; unclear D gene. The V gene's germline CDR1 is MDHEN and CDR2 SYDVKM. Trimming shortened V by 6 bases and J by 0 bases, and 9 bases separated the two germline ends. CDR3 length equals 14 residues. The CDR3 DNA is TGTGCCAGCAGCCCGACTTACTCTGGAAACACCATATATTTT. It encodes CASSPTYSGNTIYF.

In DNA, the CDR3 is TGCGCCAGCAGCACTACCGGGACCCTGGGTTCACCCCTCCACTTT. This gives the protein CASSTTGTLGSPLHF. The chain combines TRBV5-1 with TRBJ1-6, with D perhaps TRBD1 (5 bases). Germline V gene data show CDR1 as SGHRS and CDR2 as YFSETQ. The length of the CDR3 is 15 residues. V dropped 4 bases and J dropped 9 bases, with 17 bases sitting between them.

V gene TRBV6-4 combines with J gene TRBJ1-2; D call uncertain. This CDR3 contains 14 residues. Germline CDR1 and CDR2: MRHNA and SNTAGT. V lost 0 bases and J 8 bases, leaving 13 bases between the germline ends. The CDR3 sequence: CASSDSHGQVGYTF. In nucleotides, the CDR3 is TGTGCCAGCAGTGACTCCCACGGTCAGGTCGGCTACACCTTC.

The chain uses TRBV28 and TRBJ2-7; D call uncertain. The ends were cut back, 4 bases at V and 3 bases at J, with 7 bases in the middle. This CDR3 has 12 amino acids. Looked up from germline, CDR1 is MDHEN and CDR2 is SYDVKM. This CDR3 is CASSWTFYEQYF. In DNA, the CDR3 is TGTGCCAGCAGTTGGACCTTCTACGAGCAGTACTTC.

V and J are TRBV28 and TRBJ1-2; tentatively, D is TRBD1 (6 bases). V was shortened by 6 bases and J by 9 bases, with 17 bases between the two germline ends. CDR1 and CDR2 from the germline V gene are MDHEN and SYDVKM. CDR3 size: 13 residues. The DNA for the CDR3 is TGTGCCAGCAGCCCAAACAGGGATATGAGCTACACCTTC. This sequence encodes CASSPNRDMSYTF.

The chain uses TRBV6-4 and TRBJ2-7; TRBD2 might be the D (7 bases). V gave up 0 bases and J gave up 9 bases, with 18 bases separating them. The CDR3 spans 15 residues. Germline V gene sequence: CDR1 MRHNA, CDR2 SNTAGT. As DNA, the CDR3 is TGTGCCAGCAGTGACTCAGTCGGGGGGCATCAGGGGCAGTACTTC. Encoded protein: CASSDSVGGHQGQYF.

The genes are TRBV7-2 and TRBJ2-7, with D maybe TRBD1 (6 bases). The CDR3 length is 14 residues. Trimming cost V 1 base and J 3 bases, with 10 bases left between them. The germline V gene has CDR1 SGHTA and CDR2 FQGNSA. The CDR3 DNA reads TGTGCCAGCAGCTTAGACAGGGAATACTACGAGCAGTACTTC. This sequence encodes CASSLDREYYEQYF.

The CDR3 reads CASSQGTEYTGELFF. The CDR3 DNA reads as TGCGCCAGCAGCCAAGGGACAGAATACACCGGGGAGCTGTTTTTT. The chain recombines TRBV4-3 with TRBJ2-2, with D maybe TRBD1 (6 bases). Germline V lookup: CDR1 LGHNA, CDR2 YSLEER. Deletions cut 1 base from V and 3 bases from J, with 9 bases between. The CDR3 covers 15 residues.

This chain links TRBV7-8 with TRBJ2-5; D gene uncertain. The CDR3 extends over 14 amino acids. The V gene's germline CDR1 is SGHVS and CDR2 FQNEAQ. The germline V and J ends were trimmed by 1 base and 7 bases, with 13 bases remaining between them. The CDR3 DNA reads as TGTGCCAGCAGCTTAGAATTAGCCCCAGTGACCCAGTACTTC. Encoded protein: CASSLELAPVTQYF.

The rearrangement links TRBV6-5 to TRBJ2-5; D is perhaps TRBD1 (6 bases). Per germline, CDR1 MNHEY and CDR2 SVGAGI. The CDR3 is 14 amino acids. Deletions cut 7 bases from V and 7 bases from J, with 19 bases between. CDR3 DNA: TGTGCCAGCAATCAGGGGACCCAACGGGGGACCCAGTACTTC. Protein product: CASNQGTQRGTQYF.

V usage is TRBV10-3 and J usage is TRBJ2-1; 12 bases map to TRBD2. CDR1 and CDR2 from the germline V gene are ENHRY and SYGVKD. The trim removed 5 bases at V and 8 bases at J, leaving 4 bases unmatched. The CDR3 runs to 14 residues. The CDR3 region has the DNA TGTGCCATCAGTAGTTCTAGCGGGGGGGATGAGCAGTTCTTC. Residues: CAISSSSGGDEQFF.

The V gene is TRBV6-5, the J gene TRBJ2-2, with TRBD1 identical over 8 bases. Germline V gene sequence: CDR1 MNHEY, CDR2 SVGAGI. The ends lost 9 bases at V and 3 bases at J; junction bases unmatched: 9. The CDR3 runs 15 residues. This chain's CDR3 is CASDPGQVYTGELFF. CDR3 DNA sequence: TGTGCCAGTGATCCGGGACAGGTGTACACCGGGGAGCTGTTTTTT.

The rearrangement links TRBV7-8 to TRBJ1-1; D gene ambiguous. Between the trimmed V and J ends, which lost 0 bases and 0 bases, there was a span of 8 bases. From germline, CDR1 is SGHVS and CDR2 FQNEAQ. This CDR3 is built from 15 residues. The CDR3 region is CASSLADAMNTEAFF. Written as DNA, the CDR3 is TGTGCCAGCAGCTTAGCGGACGCGATGAACACTGAAGCTTTCTTT. The whole variable domain, filled in from reference TRBV7-8 and TRBJ1-1, reads GAGVSQSPRYKVAKRGQDVALRCDPISGHVSLFWYQQALGQGPEFLTYFQNEAQLDKSGLPSDRFFAERPEGSVSTLKIQRTQQEDSAVYLCASSLADAMNTEAFFGQGTRLTVV.

This chain connects TRBV19 to TRBJ1-4; D may be TRBD1 (5 bases). V shed 2 bases and J shed 7 bases, with 14 bases lying between them. Per the germline V gene, CDR1 is LNHDA and CDR2 is SQIVND (reference sequence). This CDR3 contains 15 residues. CDR3 amino acids: CASSIQAGQGEKLFF. The CDR3 nucleotides read TGTGCCAGTAGTATACAAGCAGGGCAGGGTGAAAAACTGTTTTTT.

The rearrangement links TRBV7-2 to TRBJ1-3; D might be TRBD1 (6 bases). Germline CDR1 reads SGHTA; CDR2 reads FQGNSA. Trimming removed 5 bases at V and 0 bases at J, with 14 bases between. The CDR3 spans 16 residues. This CDR3 reads CASSSGTYYSGNTIYF. The CDR3 DNA reads as TGTGCCAGCAGCAGTGGGACATACTACTCTGGAAACACCATATATTTT. The full variable domain, its missing parts supplied by reference TRBV7-2 and TRBJ1-3, is GAGVSQSPSNKVTEKGKDVELRCDPISGHTALYWYRQSLGQGLEFLIYFQGNSAPDKSGLPSDRFSAERTGGSVSTLTIQRTQQEDSAVYLCASSSGTYYSGNTIYFGEGSWLTVV.

The V gene is TRBV27, the J gene TRBJ2-5; D perhaps matches TRBD1 (5 bases). V lost 2 bases and J 4 bases, leaving 8 bases between the germline ends. The CDR3 spans 13 residues. Germline CDR1 and CDR2: MNHEY and SMNVEV (reference sequence). In DNA, the CDR3 is TGTGCCAGCAGTTTAGCAGGGCCAGAGACCCAGTACTTC. As protein: CASSLAGPETQYF.

Only one count was recorded for this clone. The J gene is TRBJ2-5, the V gene TRBV4-3, with 8 nucleotides matching TRBD2. This CDR3 spans 15 amino acids. From germline, CDR1 is LGHNA and CDR2 YSLEER. J lost 6 bases, V lost 2 bases, and 8 bases had no gene match. CDR3 sequence reads: CASSQSRAGGQTQYF. Written as DNA, the CDR3 is TGCGCCAGCAGCCAATCCCGGGCGGGGGGCCAGACCCAGTACTTC.

The chain has TRBV5-1 and TRBJ2-1; the D is unclear. Germline V lookup: CDR1 SGHRS, CDR2 YFSETQ. CDR3 size: 14 residues. Trimming cost V 0 bases and J 2 bases, with 6 bases left between them. In nucleotides, the CDR3 is TGCGCCAGCAGCTTGGGAGAAACCTACAATGAGCAGTTCTTC. Protein: CASSLGETYNEQFF.

The chain joins TRBV7-2 to TRBJ2-5, with unresolved D. CDR3 length: 13 residues. Trimming removed 0 bases from V and 1 base from J, with 3 bases in between. Germline loops: CDR1 SGHTA, CDR2 FQGNSA. CDR3 region: CASSLAAQETQYF. Here the CDR3 DNA reads TGTGCCAGCAGCTTAGCAGCCCAAGAGACCCAGTACTTC.

This clone was seen a single time. The chain has TRBV7-9 and TRBJ2-3; 7 bases align to TRBD2. The V gene end was trimmed by 4 bases and the J gene end by 6 bases; junction bases not matched to a gene: 4. From germline, CDR1 is SEHNR and CDR2 FQNEAQ (reference sequence). This CDR3 spans 13 amino acids. The CDR3 here is CASSSGRSDTQYF. The CDR3 nucleotides are TGTGCCAGCAGCTCCGGGAGGTCGGATACGCAGTATTTT.

The V call is TRBV6-1, the J call TRBJ1-5; D remains unclear. Germline V gene sequence: CDR1 MNHNS, CDR2 SASEGT. V dropped 6 bases and J dropped 1 base, with 13 bases sitting between them. This CDR3 is 15 amino acids long. CDR3: CASSIFPDSNQPQHF. In DNA, the CDR3 is TGTGCCAGCAGCATATTTCCGGACAGCAATCAGCCCCAGCATTTT.

The chain is built from TRBV7-3 and TRBJ1-2; 7 bases map to TRBD1. The CDR3 contains 14 residues. After removal of 3 bases from V and 7 bases from J, the junction contained 8 bases not matched to a gene. Germline lookup yields CDR1 SGHTA and CDR2 FQGTGA. CDR3 in DNA: TGTGCCAGCAGCTTCGGAGGGGGCGCAGGTGGCTACACCTTC. Protein: CASSFGGGAGGYTF.

The chain links TRBV10-1 to TRBJ1-2; the D gene is possibly TRBD1 (5 bases). Germline CDR1 is WNHNN and CDR2 is SYGVQD (reference sequence). The germline V and J ends were trimmed by 0 bases and 4 bases, with 9 bases remaining between them. The CDR3 sequence is 14 residues long. This CDR3 reads CASSESRQTYGYTF. The CDR3 DNA sequence: TGCGCCAGCAGTGAGTCGAGACAGACCTATGGCTACACCTTC.

The chain has TRBV28 and TRBJ2-3; 7 nucleotides align to TRBD1. The ends lost 6 bases at V and 1 base at J; junction bases unmatched: 4. Per germline, CDR1 MDHEN and CDR2 SYDVKM. The CDR3 totals 14 residues. The DNA of the CDR3 is TGTGCCAGCAGGACTCAGGGGGGCACAGATACGCAGTATTTT. This codes for CASRTQGGTDTQYF.

The genes are TRBV27 and TRBJ1-4; weak D call: TRBD1 (5 bases). The V gene lost 8 bases and the J gene lost 8 bases, with 18 bases spanning the gap. Germline V gives CDR1 MNHEY, CDR2 SMNVEV (reference sequence). CDR3 length: 14 residues. CDR3 sequence: CASGSLGTREKLFF. CDR3 in DNA: TGTGCCAGCGGAAGTCTGGGGACGAGGGAAAAACTGTTTTTT. Combining the CDR3 with reference TRBV27 and TRBJ1-4 gives the whole variable domain EAQVTQNPRYLITVTGKKLTVTCSQNMNHEYMSWYRQDPGLGLRQIYYSMNVEVTDKGDVPEGYKVSRKEKRNFPLILESPSPNQTSLYFCASGSLGTREKLFFGSGTQLSVL.

This clone appeared once. The genes are TRBV6-5 and TRBJ2-3, with D maybe TRBD2 (7 bases). Trimming removed 5 bases from V and 3 bases from J, with 15 bases in between. The CDR3 spans 15 residues. Germline V CDR1 and CDR2: MNHEY, SVGAGI. The CDR3 spells CASSRQAGGTDTQYF. The DNA for the CDR3 is TGTGCCAGCAGTCGACAGGCCGGGGGGACAGATACGCAGTATTTT.

The chain has TRBV9 and TRBJ2-3, with TRBD1 matching over 8 bases. Trimming cost V 3 bases and J 3 bases; bases outside gene matches: 3. Germline V gene data show CDR1 as SGDLS and CDR2 as YYNGEE. The CDR3 has 14 amino acids. Here the CDR3 reads CASSARGPTDTQYF. Written as DNA, the CDR3 is TGTGCCAGCAGCGCCAGGGGGCCGACAGATACGCAGTATTTT. Combining the CDR3 with reference TRBV9 and TRBJ2-3 gives the whole variable domain DSGVTQTPKHLITATGQRVTLRCSPRSGDLSVYWYQQSLDQGLQFLIQYYNGEERAKGNILERFSAQQFPDLHSELNLSSLELGDSALYFCASSARGPTDTQYFGPGTRLTVL.